These 10 T cell receptor beta chains came from one sample sequenced in a study of T cell responses to AZD1222 COVID-19 vaccine. TCRdb's table, derived via immunoSEQ multiplex PCR, lists solely in-frame clones and lacks some. Of about 140,000 clones listed, around 90% were seen once; the top ten hold about 3.7%. Sequences were derived from peripheral blood, sampled on day 0 of AZD1222 vaccination. The receptors shown here come from an adult in good health.

V and J are TRBV29-1 and TRBJ1-5; a possible D gene is TRBD1 (5 bases). CDR3 length equals 13 residues. Germline CDR1 and CDR2: SQVTM and ANQGSEA. Trimming stripped 0 bases from V and 3 bases from J, with 6 bases between. CDR3 nucleotide sequence: TGCAGCGTTGAAGAGGACAACAATCAGCCCCAGCATTTT. It yields the protein CSVEEDNNQPQHF. The full variable domain, in which reference TRBV29-1 and TRBJ1-5 provide the parts outside the CDR3, is SAVISQKPSRDICQRGTSLTIQCQVDSQVTMMFWYRQQPGQSLTLIATANQGSEATYESGFVIDKFPISRPNLTFSTLTVSNMSPEDSSIYLCSVEEDNNQPQHFGDGTRLSIL.

As for this clone: Additional DNA sequences in this sample encode the identical CDR3. The chain is built from TRBV20-1 and TRBJ2-3; D is unclear. Trimming left V 6 bases short and J 0 bases short, with 1 base between. Per the germline V gene, CDR1 is DFQATT and CDR2 is SNEGSKA (reference sequence). The CDR3 is made up of 10 amino acids. CDR3 region: CSASTDTQYF. The CDR3 nucleotides are TGCAGTGCCAGCACAGATACGCAGTATTTT.

This chain joins TRBV7-2 and TRBJ2-2, with D unresolved. The V end was cut by 6 bases, the J end by 1 base, with 9 bases between. Germline assignment: CDR1 SGHTA and CDR2 FQGNSA. There are 14 residues in the CDR3. CDR3 DNA: TGTGCCAGCAGACTAAACAGGAACACCGGGGAGCTGTTTTTT. It translates to CASRLNRNTGELFF. Combining the CDR3 with reference TRBV7-2 and TRBJ2-2 gives the whole variable domain GAGVSQSPSNKVTEKGKDVELRCDPISGHTALYWYRQSLGQGLEFLIYFQGNSAPDKSGLPSDRFSAERTGGSVSTLTIQRTQQEDSAVYLCASRLNRNTGELFFGEGSRLTVL.

The chain combines TRBV19 with TRBJ1-1, with D perhaps TRBD1 (5 bases). The CDR3 consists of 13 residues. CDR1 and CDR2 (germline): LNHDA, SQIVND (reference sequence). The V end lost 7 bases, the J end lost 1 base, and 10 bases lay between the germline ends. The DNA for the CDR3 is TGTGCCAGTACGGGGGTGGCGAACACTGAAGCTTTCTTT. Protein product: CASTGVANTEAFF.

This clone appeared once. The J gene is TRBJ1-5, the V gene TRBV24-1; 7 nucleotides match TRBD1. This CDR3 is 17 amino acids long. CDR1 and CDR2 (germline): KGHDR, SFDVKD. Unmatched junction bases numbered 13, after V lost 4 bases and J lost 5 bases. The CDR3 bases are TGTGCCACCAGTGACCCAACAGGGGCCGTAGCCGATCAGCCCCAGCATTTT. Translation gives CATSDPTGAVADQPQHF.

The sample holds one count of this clone. The chain combines TRBV6-5 with TRBJ2-1; weak D call: TRBD1 (5 bases). There are 11 residues in the CDR3. Deletions cut 6 bases from V and 7 bases from J, with 7 bases between. Germline assignment: CDR1 MNHEY and CDR2 SVGAGI. The CDR3 sequence: CASRGVNEQFF. The CDR3 coding sequence is TGTGCCAGCAGAGGGGTGAATGAGCAGTTCTTC.

The V and J genes are TRBV9 and TRBJ1-4; maybe TRBD1 (5 bases). The CDR3 runs 16 residues. Germline-derived CDR1 and CDR2 are SGDLS and YYNGEE. Trimming left V 4 bases short and J 1 base short, with 14 bases between. DNA for the CDR3: TGTGCCAGCAGCCCTCGCCATACAGGAACTAATGAAAAACTGTTTTTT. It codes for CASSPRHTGTNEKLFF.

This clone was recorded once. The CDR3, as DNA: TGTGCCAGCAGTGAAGCGTTTTGGACGGGGGGCAATCAGCCCCAGCATTTT. It specifies CASSEAFWTGGNQPQHF. The chain has TRBV6-1 and TRBJ1-5; maybe TRBD1 (5 bases). V lost 0 bases and J lost 2, with 14 bases in between. Germline CDR1 is MNHNS and CDR2 is SASEGT. The CDR3 is 17 residues long.

V and J are TRBV5-1 and TRBJ2-1; 10 bases match TRBD1. The CDR3 runs to 16 residues. Germline-derived CDR1 and CDR2 are SGHRS and YFSETQ. V shed 2 bases, J shed 13 bases, and the junction held 15 bases outside the gene matches. In DNA form, the CDR3 reads TGCGCCAGCAGCTTAGGCGGCACTCCGGGACAGGGGACCCAGTTCTTC. It translates to CASSLGGTPGQGTQFF.

The gene calls are TRBV4-3 and TRBJ2-2, with a weak D call TRBD2 (6 bases). The germline V and J ends were trimmed by 0 bases and 6 bases, with 11 bases remaining between them. Germline loops: CDR1 LGHNA, CDR2 YSLEER. This CDR3 is built from 15 residues. The CDR3 spells CASSQEDYGPGELFF. In DNA, the CDR3 is TGCGCCAGCAGCCAAGAGGACTATGGACCCGGGGAGCTGTTTTTT.